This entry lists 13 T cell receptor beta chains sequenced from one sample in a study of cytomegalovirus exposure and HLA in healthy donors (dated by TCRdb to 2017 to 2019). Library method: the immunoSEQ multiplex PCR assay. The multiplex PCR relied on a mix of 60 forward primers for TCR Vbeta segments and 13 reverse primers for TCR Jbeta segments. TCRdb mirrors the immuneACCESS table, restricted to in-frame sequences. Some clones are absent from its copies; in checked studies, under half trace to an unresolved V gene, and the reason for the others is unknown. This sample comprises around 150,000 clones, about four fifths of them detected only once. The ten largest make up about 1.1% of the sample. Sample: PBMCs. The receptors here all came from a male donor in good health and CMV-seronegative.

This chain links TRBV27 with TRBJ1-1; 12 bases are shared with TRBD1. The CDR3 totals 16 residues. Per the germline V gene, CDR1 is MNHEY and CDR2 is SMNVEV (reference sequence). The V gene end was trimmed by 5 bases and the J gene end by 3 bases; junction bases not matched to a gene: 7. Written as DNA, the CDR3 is TGTGCCAGCAGTCACCGGGACAGGGGGCTTCACACTGAAGCTTTCTTT. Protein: CASSHRDRGLHTEAFF.

The CDR3, as DNA: TGCGCCAGCAGCCAAGATAGCGCAAACTATGGCTACACCTTC. As protein: CASSQDSANYGYTF. V gene TRBV4-1 combines with J gene TRBJ1-2; D remains unclear. The V and J ends lost 0 bases and 2 bases respectively, with 7 bases between them. Germline V gene data show CDR1 as MGHRA and CDR2 as YSYEKL. This CDR3 is built from 14 residues.

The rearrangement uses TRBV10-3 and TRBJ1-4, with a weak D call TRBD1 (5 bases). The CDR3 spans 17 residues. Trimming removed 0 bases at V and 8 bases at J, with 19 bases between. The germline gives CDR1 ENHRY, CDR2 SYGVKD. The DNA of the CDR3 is TGTGCCATCAGTGAGTCGGCCCGGGGGGGTGTTATAGAAAAACTGTTTTTT. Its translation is CAISESARGGVIEKLFF.

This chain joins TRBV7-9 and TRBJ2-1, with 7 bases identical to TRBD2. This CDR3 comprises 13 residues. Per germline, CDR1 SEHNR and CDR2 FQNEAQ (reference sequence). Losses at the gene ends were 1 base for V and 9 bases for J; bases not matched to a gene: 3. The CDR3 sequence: CASSLERGTEQFF. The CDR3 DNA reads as TGTGCCAGCAGCTTAGAGCGGGGCACTGAGCAGTTCTTC.

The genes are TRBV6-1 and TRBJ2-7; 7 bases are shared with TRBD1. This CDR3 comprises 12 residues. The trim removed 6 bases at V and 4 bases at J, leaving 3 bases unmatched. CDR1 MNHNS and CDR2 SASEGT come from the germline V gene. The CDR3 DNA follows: TGTGCCAGCAGAAGGGGGCTTTACGAGCAGTACTTC. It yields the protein CASRRGLYEQYF.

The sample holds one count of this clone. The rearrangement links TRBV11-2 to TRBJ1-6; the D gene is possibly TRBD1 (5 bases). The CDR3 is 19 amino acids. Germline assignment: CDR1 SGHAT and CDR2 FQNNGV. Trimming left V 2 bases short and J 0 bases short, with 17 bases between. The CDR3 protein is CASSLLQRDVSSYNSPLHF. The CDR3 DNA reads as TGTGCCAGCAGCTTATTACAGCGGGACGTGAGCTCCTATAATTCACCCCTCCACTTT.

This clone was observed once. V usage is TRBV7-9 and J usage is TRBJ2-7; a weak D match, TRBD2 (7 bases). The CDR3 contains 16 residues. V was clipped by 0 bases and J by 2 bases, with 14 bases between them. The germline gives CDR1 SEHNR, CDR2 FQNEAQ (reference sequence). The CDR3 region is CASSLARGEGTYEQYF. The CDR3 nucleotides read TGTGCCAGCAGCTTAGCGAGGGGGGAGGGGACCTACGAGCAGTACTTC.

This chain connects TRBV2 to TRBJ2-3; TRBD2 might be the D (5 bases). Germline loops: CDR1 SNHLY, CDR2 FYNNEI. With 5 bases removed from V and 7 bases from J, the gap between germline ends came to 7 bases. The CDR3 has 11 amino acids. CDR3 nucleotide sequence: TGTGCCAGCAGTTTGGACTATACGCAGTATTTT. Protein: CASSLDYTQYF. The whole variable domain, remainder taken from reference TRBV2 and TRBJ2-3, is EPEVTQTPSHQVTQMGQEVILRCVPISNHLYFYWYRQILGQKVEFLVSFYNNEISEKSEIFDDQFSVERPDGSNFTLKIRSTKLEDSAMYFCASSLDYTQYFGPGTRLTVL.

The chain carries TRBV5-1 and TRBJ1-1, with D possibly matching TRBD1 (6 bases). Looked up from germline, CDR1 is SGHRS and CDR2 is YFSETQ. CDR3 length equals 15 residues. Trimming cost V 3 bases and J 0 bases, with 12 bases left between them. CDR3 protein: CASSSNTGMNTEAFF. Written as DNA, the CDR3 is TGCGCCAGCAGCTCAAATACAGGGATGAACACTGAAGCTTTCTTT.

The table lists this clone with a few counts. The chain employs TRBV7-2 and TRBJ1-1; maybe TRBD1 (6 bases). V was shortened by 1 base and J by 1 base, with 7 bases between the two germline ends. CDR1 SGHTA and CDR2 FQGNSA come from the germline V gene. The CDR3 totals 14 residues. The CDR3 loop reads CASSLGGGNTEAFF. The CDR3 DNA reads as TGTGCCAGCAGCTTAGGAGGGGGGAACACTGAAGCTTTCTTT.

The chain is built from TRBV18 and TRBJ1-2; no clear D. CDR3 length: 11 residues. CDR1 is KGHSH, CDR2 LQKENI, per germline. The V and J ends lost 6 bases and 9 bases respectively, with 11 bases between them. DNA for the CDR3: TGTGCCAGCTCGGGCGGGGATCGCTACACCTTC. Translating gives CASSGGDRYTF.

CDR3 sequence reads: CASSEGQGVNNEQFF. CDR3 nucleotide sequence: TGTGCCAGCAGCGAGGGACAGGGGGTTAACAATGAGCAGTTCTTC. This chain uses TRBV7-9 with TRBJ2-1, with 11 bases aligning to TRBD1. V dropped 5 bases and J dropped 5; count of bases not matched to a gene: 5. This CDR3 has 15 residues. The germline V gene has CDR1 SEHNR and CDR2 FQNEAQ (reference sequence).

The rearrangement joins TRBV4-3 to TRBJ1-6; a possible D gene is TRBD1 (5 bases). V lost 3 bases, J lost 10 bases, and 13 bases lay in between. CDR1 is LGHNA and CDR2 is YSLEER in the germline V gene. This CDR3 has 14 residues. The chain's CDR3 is CASSQGGGSSPLHF. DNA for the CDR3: TGCGCCAGCAGCCAGGGGGGGGGTAGCTCACCCCTCCACTTT.